This TCR beta chain was identified in a study of regulatory T cells in long-lasting Graves disease. Specified time point: newly diagnosed GD, antithyroid drugs for less than 3 months. Construction of the TCR library relied on RNA isolated from PBMCs. Tubes containing EDTA received about 9.7 milliliters of drawn peripheral blood. This clonotype was observed a few times. Arm-PCR of CDR3 regions with iRepertoire HTBI primers generated TCR beta libraries. A single record per CDR3 protein comes from TCRdb applying MiXCR to the multiplex PCR reads. Of approximately 300,000 distinct CDR3 sequences listed, 15% to 20% are singletons. The CDR3 runs 17 residues. CDR1 is SNHLY, CDR2 FYNNEI, per germline. The V and J ends lost 4 bases and 7 bases, in that order; junction bases with no gene match: 14.

The sequence was obtained from a female donor with Graves disease. The sequencing used peripheral blood mononuclear cells (PBMCs), collected at new diagnosis, from a patient treated with antithyroid drugs. The rearrangement links TRBV2 to TRBJ2-7, with 12 positions matching TRBD2. The CDR3 DNA is TGTGCCAGCAGTGCTCCTAGCGGGAGGGCCCGAATGGGGGAGCAGTACTTC. It translates to CASSAPSGRARMGEQYF.